This TCR beta chain is drawn from a study of identical twins. Points from the study as a whole: Twin pairs had excess sharing that was weaker in beta out-of-frame sequences. There were fewer insertions in abundant cord blood beta clonotypes, but memory repertoires showed no such pattern.

The CDR3 totals 13 residues. The ends were cut back, 2 bases at V and 2 bases at J, with 7 bases in the middle. Germline lookup yields CDR1 MDHEN and CDR2 SYDVKM. From the 5' RACE reads, TCRdb called clonotypes with MiXCR, one entry per CDR3 protein. The sample yields 250,000 or so distinct CDR3 sequences, 7% to 8.5% seen once. Points on this clonotype: Its antigen is not identified.

The sample was also reused in another study, on yellow fever vaccine responses in identical twins. From that second work: Twins' T cell vaccine responses reportedly looked partly convergent, partly personalized.

This sequence joins TRBV28 and TRBJ2-7; weak D call: TRBD1 (5 bases). Sequenced material: CD8+ T cells sorted from blood. The receptor was isolated from a woman aged 18-29 years in good health. CDR3 in DNA: TGTGCCAGCAGTTTAGGGGCCACCTACGAGCAGTACTTC. Translation: CASSLGATYEQYF.